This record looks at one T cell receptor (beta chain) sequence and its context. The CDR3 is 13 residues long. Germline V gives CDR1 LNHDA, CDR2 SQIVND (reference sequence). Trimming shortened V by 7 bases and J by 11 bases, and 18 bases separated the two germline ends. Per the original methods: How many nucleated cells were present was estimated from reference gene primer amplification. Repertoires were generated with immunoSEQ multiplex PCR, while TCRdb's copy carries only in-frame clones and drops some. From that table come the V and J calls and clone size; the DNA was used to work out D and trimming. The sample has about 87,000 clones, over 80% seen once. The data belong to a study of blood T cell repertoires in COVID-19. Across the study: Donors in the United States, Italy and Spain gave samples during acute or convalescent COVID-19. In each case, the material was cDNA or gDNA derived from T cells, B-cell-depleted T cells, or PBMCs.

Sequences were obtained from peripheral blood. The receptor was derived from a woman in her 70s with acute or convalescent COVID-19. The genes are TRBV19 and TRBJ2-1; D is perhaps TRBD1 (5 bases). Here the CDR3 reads CASKSQGDEKQFF. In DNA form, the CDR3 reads TGTGCCAGTAAGAGTCAGGGCGACGAAAAGCAGTTCTTC.